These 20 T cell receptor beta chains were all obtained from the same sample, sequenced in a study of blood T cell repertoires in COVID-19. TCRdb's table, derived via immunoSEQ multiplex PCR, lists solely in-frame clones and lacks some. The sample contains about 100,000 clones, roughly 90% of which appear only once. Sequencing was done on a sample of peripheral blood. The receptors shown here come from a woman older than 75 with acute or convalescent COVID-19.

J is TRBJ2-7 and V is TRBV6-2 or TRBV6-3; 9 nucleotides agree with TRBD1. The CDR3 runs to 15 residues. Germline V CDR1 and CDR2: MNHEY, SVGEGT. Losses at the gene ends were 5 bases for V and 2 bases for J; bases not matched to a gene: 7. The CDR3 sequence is CASSPRDRVPYEQYF. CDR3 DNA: TGTGCCAGCAGTCCCAGGGACAGGGTCCCCTACGAGCAGTACTTC.

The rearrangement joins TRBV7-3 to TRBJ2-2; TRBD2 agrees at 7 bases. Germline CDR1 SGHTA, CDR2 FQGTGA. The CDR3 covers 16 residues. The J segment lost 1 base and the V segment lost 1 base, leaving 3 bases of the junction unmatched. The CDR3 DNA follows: TGTGCCAGCAGCTTAATGGCTAGCGGGAACACCGGGGAGCTGTTTTTT. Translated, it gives CASSLMASGNTGELFF.

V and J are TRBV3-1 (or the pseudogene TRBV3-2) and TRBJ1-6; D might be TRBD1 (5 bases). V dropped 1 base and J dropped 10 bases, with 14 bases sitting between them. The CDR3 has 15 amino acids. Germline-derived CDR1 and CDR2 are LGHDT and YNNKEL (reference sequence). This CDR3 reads CASSQVRQGHSPLHF. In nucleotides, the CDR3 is TGTGCCAGCAGCCAAGTGAGGCAGGGTCACTCACCCCTCCACTTT.

CDR3 region: CASSDKTYEQYF. CDR3 in DNA: TGCGCCAGCAGTGATAAAACCTACGAGCAGTACTTC. V usage is TRBV10-1 and J usage is TRBJ2-7; D remains ambiguous. This CDR3 spans 12 amino acids. The germline V gene has CDR1 WNHNN and CDR2 SYGVQD (reference sequence). V gave up 3 bases and J gave up 2 bases, with 5 bases separating them.

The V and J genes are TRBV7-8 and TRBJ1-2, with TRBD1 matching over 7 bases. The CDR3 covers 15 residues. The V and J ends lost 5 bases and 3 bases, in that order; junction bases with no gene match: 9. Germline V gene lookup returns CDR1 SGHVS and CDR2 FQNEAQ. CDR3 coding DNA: TGTGCCAGCAGCCTTAGACAGGGTACGGACTATGGCTACACCTTC. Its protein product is CASSLRQGTDYGYTF.

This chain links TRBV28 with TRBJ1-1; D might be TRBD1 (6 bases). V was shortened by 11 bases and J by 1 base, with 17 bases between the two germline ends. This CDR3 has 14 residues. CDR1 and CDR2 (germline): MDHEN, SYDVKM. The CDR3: CAGGAGLTNTEAFF. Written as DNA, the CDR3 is TGTGCCGGGGGGGCAGGACTAACGAACACTGAAGCTTTCTTT.

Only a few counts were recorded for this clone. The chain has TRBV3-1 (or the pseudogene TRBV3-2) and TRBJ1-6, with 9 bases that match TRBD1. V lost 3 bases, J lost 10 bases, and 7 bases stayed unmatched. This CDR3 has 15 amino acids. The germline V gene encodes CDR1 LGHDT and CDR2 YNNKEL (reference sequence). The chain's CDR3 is CASSQSGTGHSPLHF. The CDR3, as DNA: TGTGCCAGCAGCCAGTCCGGGACAGGGCACTCACCCCTCCACTTT.

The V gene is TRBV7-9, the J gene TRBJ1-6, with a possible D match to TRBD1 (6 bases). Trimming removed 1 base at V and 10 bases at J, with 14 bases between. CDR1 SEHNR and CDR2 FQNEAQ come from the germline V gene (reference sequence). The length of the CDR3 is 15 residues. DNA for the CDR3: TGTGCCAGCAGCTTAGTGGGGCAGGGGTCATCACCCCTCCACTTT. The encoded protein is CASSLVGQGSSPLHF.

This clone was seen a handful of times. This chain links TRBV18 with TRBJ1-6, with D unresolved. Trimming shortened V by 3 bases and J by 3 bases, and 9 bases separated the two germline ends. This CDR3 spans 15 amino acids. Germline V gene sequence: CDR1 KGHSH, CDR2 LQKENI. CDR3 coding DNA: TGTGCCAGCTCACCCGAGGGTCTCTATAATTCACCCCTCCACTTT. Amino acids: CASSPEGLYNSPLHF.

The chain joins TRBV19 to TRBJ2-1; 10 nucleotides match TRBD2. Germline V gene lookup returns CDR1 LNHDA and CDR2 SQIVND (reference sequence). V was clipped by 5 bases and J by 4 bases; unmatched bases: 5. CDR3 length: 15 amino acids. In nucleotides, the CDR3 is TGTGCCAGTAGTTCCTCTAGCGGGGGTTACAATGAGCAGTTCTTC. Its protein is CASSSSSGGYNEQFF.

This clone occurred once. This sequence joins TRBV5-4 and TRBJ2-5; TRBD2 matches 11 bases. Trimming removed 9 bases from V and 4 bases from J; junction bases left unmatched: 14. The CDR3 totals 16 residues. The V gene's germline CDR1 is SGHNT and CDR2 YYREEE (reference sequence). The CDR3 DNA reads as TGTGCCACCAGACTCTCCTTAGCGGGGGGGGGAGAGACCCAGTACTTC. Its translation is CATRLSLAGGGETQYF.

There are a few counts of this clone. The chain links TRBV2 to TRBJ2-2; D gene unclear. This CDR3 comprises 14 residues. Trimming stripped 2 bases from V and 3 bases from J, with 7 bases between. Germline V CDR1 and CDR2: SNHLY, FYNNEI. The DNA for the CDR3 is TGTGCCAGCAGTGAATCACGGTACACCGGGGAGCTGTTTTTT. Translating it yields CASSESRYTGELFF.

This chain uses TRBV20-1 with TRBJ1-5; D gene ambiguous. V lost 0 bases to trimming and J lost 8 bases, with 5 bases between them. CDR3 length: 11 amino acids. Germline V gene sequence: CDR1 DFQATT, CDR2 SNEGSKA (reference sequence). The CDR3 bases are TGCAGTGCTAGAGATCAGGAGCCCCAGCATTTT. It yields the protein CSARDQEPQHF.

CDR3 protein: CAWSKGPLSYEQYF. The CDR3 nucleotides read TGTGCCTGGAGTAAGGGGCCGCTGTCCTACGAGCAGTACTTC. This chain joins TRBV30 and TRBJ2-7; tentative D call: TRBD1 (5 bases). This CDR3 is built from 14 residues. Germline CDR1 is GTSNPN and CDR2 is SVGIG (reference sequence). The ends were cut back, 2 bases at V and 1 base at J, with 12 bases in the middle. The variable domain in full, with the rest retrieved from reference TRBV30 and TRBJ2-7, is SQTIHQWPATLVQPVGSPLSLECTVEGTSNPNLYWYRQAAGRGLQLLFYSVGIGQISSEVPQNLSASRPQDRQFILSSKKLLLSDSGFYLCAWSKGPLSYEQYFGPGTRLTVT.

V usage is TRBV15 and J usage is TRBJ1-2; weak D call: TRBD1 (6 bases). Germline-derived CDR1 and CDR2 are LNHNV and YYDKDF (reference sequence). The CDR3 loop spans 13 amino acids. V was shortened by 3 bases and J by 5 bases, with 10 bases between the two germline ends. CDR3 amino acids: CATSSGQSYGYTF. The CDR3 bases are TGTGCCACCAGCAGCGGACAGTCGTATGGCTACACCTTC.

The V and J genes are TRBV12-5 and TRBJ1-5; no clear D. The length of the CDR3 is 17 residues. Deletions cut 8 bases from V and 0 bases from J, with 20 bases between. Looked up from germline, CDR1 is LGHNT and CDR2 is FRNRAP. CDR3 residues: CASTAPTPGTSNQPQHF. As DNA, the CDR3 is TGTGCTAGTACCGCGCCGACACCAGGAACTAGCAATCAGCCCCAGCATTTT.

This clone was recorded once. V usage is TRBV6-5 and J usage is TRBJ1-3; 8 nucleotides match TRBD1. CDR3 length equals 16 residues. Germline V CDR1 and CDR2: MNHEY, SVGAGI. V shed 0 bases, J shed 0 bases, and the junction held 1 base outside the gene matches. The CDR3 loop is CASSYSQGASGNTIYF. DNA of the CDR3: TGTGCCAGCAGTTACTCTCAGGGGGCCTCTGGAAACACCATATATTTT.

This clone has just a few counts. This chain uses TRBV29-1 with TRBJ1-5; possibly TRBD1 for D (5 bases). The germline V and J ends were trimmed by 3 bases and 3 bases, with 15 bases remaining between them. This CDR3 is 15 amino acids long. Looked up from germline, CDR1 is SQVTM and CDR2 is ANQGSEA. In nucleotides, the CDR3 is TGCAGCGTTGATCTTAGCAGGGTTCTCAATCAGCCCCAGCATTTT. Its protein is CSVDLSRVLNQPQHF.

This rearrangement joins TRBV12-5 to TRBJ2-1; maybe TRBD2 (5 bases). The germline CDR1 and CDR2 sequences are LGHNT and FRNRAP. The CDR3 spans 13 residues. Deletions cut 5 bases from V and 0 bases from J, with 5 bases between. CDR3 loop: CASGGSSYNEQFF. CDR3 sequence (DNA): TGTGCTAGTGGTGGGAGCTCCTACAATGAGCAGTTCTTC.

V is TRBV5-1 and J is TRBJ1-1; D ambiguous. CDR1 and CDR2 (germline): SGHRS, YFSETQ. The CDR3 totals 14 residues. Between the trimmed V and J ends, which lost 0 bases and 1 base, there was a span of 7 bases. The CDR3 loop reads CASSLVVANTEAFF. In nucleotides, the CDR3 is TGCGCCAGCAGCTTGGTAGTAGCGAACACTGAAGCTTTCTTT.